This is a list of T cell receptor beta chains from one sample in a study of blood T cell repertoires in COVID-19. Sequencing used immunoSEQ multiplex PCR; TCRdb keeps in-frame clones, though not all of them. The table has 60,000 to 65,000 clones, approximately 72% seen once. Sequences were obtained from peripheral blood. The receptor set was obtained from a woman in her 70s with COVID-19, enrolled during active disease. CDR3s include the opening cysteine and the closing phenylalanine or tryptophan. Each record gives: V gene, clone size, J gene, D gene, CDR3 protein, CDR3 DNA. D genes are given only for firm matches. Part of the rows lack a size; the others show once, few, many or a class for expanded clones.

TRBV12-5,.,TRBJ1-2,TRBD1,CASGSGQGYGYTF,TGTGCTAGTGGTTCGGGACAGGGCTATGGCTACACCTTC
TRBV24-1,once,TRBJ1-5,.,CATSAKTSWPQHF,TGTGCCACCAGTGCCAAGACAAGTTGGCCCCAGCATTTT
TRBV2,.,TRBJ2-7,TRBD1,CASSEMDRAYEQYF,TGTGCCAGCAGTGAAATGGACAGGGCTTACGAGCAGTACTTC
TRBV5-5,.,TRBJ1-1,.,CASSLQGMNTEAFF,TGTGCCAGCAGCCTACAGGGTATGAACACTGAAGCTTTCTTT
TRBV15,few,TRBJ1-5,TRBD1,CATSRAGDSDQPQHF,TGTGCCACCAGCAGAGCGGGGGACAGCGATCAGCCCCAGCATTTT
TRBV18,few,TRBJ1-1,.,CASSPGRLNTEAFF,TGTGCCAGCTCACCAGGGCGTTTGAACACTGAAGCTTTCTTT
TRBV5-1,.,TRBJ2-3,TRBD2,CASSSGLAGSPDTQYF,TGCGCCAGCAGCTCTGGACTAGCGGGGAGCCCAGATACGCAGTATTTT
TRBV7-2,.,TRBJ1-6,.,CASSLGAGDNSPLHF,TGTGCCAGCAGCTTAGGGGCAGGGGATAATTCACCCCTCCACTTT
TRBV5-1,.,TRBJ2-1,TRBD2,CASSRGLPFYNEQFF,TGCGCCAGCAGCAGGGGACTACCTTTTTACAATGAGCAGTTCTTC
TRBV5-1,.,TRBJ2-7,.,CASSRRGGGYEQYF,TGCGCCAGCAGCCGGAGGGGGGGCGGCTACGAGCAGTACTTC
TRBV9,few,TRBJ2-2,.,CASSVVAGELFF,TGTGCCAGCAGCGTAGTAGCCGGGGAGCTGTTTTTT
TRBV5-6,.,TRBJ1-1,TRBD1,CASSSGGPFANTEAFF,TGTGCCAGCAGTTCAGGGGGTCCTTTCGCGAACACTGAAGCTTTCTTT
TRBV9,.,TRBJ1-2,.,CASSVGQGTNYGYTF,TGTGCCAGCAGCGTAGGCCAGGGAACTAACTATGGCTACACCTTC
TRBV7-3,once,TRBJ2-3,TRBD1,CASSLVGGSDTQYF,TGTGCCAGCAGCTTAGTAGGGGGCTCAGATACGCAGTATTTT
TRBV7-2,.,TRBJ2-7,TRBD1,CASSLGGTAYEQYF,TGTGCCAGCAGCTTAGGGGGGACAGCCTACGAGCAGTACTTC
TRBV27,.,TRBJ2-5,TRBD2,CASSLSGTTAQETQYF,TGTGCCAGCAGTTTGTCCGGGACTACCGCCCAAGAGACCCAGTACTTC
TRBV29-1,.,TRBJ1-1,.,CSVAGGATEAFF,TGCAGCGTTGCCGGGGGGGCCACTGAAGCTTTCTTT
TRBV7-2,.,TRBJ2-2,.,CASSPRAGLTGGTGELFF,TGTGCCAGCAGCCCTCGAGCCGGGTTAACAGGTGGCACCGGGGAGCTGTTTTTT
TRBV19,.,TRBJ2-5,.,CASSIDEAQETQYF,TGTGCCAGTAGTATAGATGAAGCACAAGAGACCCAGTACTTC
TRBV6-2/TRBV6-3,.,TRBJ1-5,.,CASSRRGGIHQPQHF,TGTGCCAGCAGCCGTCGTGGAGGTATCCATCAGCCCCAGCATTTT
TRBV9,.,TRBJ1-6,TRBD1,CASSYDRANNSPLHF,TGTGCCAGCAGCTATGACAGGGCCAATAATTCACCCCTCCACTTT
TRBV7-2,.,TRBJ2-5,.,CASSLVTGQETQYF,TGTGCCAGCAGCTTAGTGACAGGCCAAGAGACCCAGTACTTC
TRBV4-2,once,TRBJ1-3,.,CASSQEWGGLGSGNTIYF,TGTGCCAGCAGCCAAGAATGGGGGGGACTGGGCTCTGGAAACACCATATATTTT
TRBV6-5,few,TRBJ2-3,TRBD2,CASSLLSGSTDTQYF,TGTGCCAGCAGTCTACTTAGCGGGTCCACAGATACGCAGTATTTT
TRBV9,.,TRBJ2-1,TRBD1,CASTLAGTALNEQFF,TGTGCCAGCACCCTAGCCGGGACAGCACTTAATGAGCAGTTCTTC
TRBV29-1,few,TRBJ2-5,TRBD1,CSVVPRQGIKTQYF,TGCAGCGTTGTACCGAGACAGGGTATTAAGACCCAGTACTTC